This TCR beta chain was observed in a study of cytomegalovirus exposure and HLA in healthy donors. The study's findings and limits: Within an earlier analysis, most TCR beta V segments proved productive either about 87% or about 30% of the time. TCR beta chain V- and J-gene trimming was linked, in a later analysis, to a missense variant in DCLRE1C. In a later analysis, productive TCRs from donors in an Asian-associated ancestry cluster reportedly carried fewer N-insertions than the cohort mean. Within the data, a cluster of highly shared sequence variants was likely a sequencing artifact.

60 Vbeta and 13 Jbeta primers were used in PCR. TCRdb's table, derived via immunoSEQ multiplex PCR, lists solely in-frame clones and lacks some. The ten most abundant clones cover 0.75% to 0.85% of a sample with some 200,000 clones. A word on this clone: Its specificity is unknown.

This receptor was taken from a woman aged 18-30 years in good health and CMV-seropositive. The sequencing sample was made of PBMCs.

The CDR3 coding sequence is TGTGCCAGCACCCATTTGGCAGGGTTAAGTAATGAGCAGTTCTTC. It yields the protein CASTHLAGLSNEQFF. The chain recombines TRBV27 with TRBJ2-1, with TRBD1 as a possible D gene (5 bases). The CDR3 spans 15 residues. V lost 7 bases and J 7 bases, leaving 20 bases between the germline ends. Germline CDR1 MNHEY, CDR2 SMNVEV (reference sequence).